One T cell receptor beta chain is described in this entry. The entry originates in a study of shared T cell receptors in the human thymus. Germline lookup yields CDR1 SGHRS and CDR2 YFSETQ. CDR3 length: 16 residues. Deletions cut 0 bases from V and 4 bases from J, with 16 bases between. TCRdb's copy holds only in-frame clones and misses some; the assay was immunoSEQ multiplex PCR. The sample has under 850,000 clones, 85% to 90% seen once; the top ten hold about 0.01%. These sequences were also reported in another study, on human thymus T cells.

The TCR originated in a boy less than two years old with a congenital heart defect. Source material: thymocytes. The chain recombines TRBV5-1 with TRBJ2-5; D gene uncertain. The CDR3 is CASSLVDGRRTETQYF. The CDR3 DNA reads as TGCGCCAGCAGCTTGGTCGATGGCAGGCGAACAGAGACCCAGTACTTC. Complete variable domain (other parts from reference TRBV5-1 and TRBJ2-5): KAGVTQTPRYLIKTRGQQVTLSCSPISGHRSVSWYQQTPGQGLQFLFEYFSETQRNKGNFPGRFSGRQFSNSRSEMNVSTLELGDSALYLCASSLVDGRRTETQYFGPGTRLLVL.